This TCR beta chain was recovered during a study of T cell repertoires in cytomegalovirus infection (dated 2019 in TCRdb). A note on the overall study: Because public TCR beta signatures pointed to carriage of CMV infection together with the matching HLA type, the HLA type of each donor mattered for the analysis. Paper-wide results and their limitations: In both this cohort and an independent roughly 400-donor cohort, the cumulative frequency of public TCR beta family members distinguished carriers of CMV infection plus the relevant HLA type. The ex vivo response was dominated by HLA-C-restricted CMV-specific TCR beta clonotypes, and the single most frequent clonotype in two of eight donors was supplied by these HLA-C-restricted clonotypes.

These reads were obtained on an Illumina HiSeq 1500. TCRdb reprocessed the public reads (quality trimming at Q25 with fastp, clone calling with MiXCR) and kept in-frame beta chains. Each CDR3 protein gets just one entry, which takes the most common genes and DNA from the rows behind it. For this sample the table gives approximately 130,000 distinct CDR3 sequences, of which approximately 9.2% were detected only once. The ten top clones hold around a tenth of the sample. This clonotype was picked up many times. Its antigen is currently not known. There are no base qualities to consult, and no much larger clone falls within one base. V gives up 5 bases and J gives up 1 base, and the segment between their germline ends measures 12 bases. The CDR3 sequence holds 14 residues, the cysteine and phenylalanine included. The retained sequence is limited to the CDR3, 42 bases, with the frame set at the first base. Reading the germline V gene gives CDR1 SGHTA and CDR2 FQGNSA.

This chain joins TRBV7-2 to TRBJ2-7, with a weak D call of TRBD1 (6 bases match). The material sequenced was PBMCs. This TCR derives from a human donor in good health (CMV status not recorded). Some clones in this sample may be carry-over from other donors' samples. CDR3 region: CASSIGQPSYEQYF. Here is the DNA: TGTGCCAGCAGCATTGGACAGCCTTCCTACGAGCAGTACTTC.